This T cell receptor beta chain was documented in a study of regulatory T cells in long-lasting Graves disease. The time point was: newly diagnosed GD, antithyroid drugs for less than 3 months. RNA extracted from PBMCs served as the sequencing template. Trimming removed 2 bases from V and 7 bases from J, with 5 bases in between. The CDR3 sequence is 12 residues long. Germline CDR1 and CDR2: MDHEN and SYDVKM. Through Arm-PCR of CDR3 regions and iRepertoire HTBI primers, TCR beta libraries were built. In TCRdb, the multiplex PCR reads were re-called with MiXCR into one record per CDR3 protein. The sample has 620,000 or so distinct CDR3 sequences, roughly 15% seen once. These same data were also listed under a study on T cells in Graves' hyperthyroidism and ophthalmopathy.

The TCR sequence derives from a woman in her thirties with Graves disease. The sample was peripheral blood mononuclear cells (PBMCs), taken at new diagnosis, from a patient treated with antithyroid drugs. The rearrangement joins TRBV28 to TRBJ2-2; D not resolved. CDR3 coding DNA: TGTGCCAGCAGTTTAAACGACGGGGAGCTGTTTTTT. As protein: CASSLNDGELFF.